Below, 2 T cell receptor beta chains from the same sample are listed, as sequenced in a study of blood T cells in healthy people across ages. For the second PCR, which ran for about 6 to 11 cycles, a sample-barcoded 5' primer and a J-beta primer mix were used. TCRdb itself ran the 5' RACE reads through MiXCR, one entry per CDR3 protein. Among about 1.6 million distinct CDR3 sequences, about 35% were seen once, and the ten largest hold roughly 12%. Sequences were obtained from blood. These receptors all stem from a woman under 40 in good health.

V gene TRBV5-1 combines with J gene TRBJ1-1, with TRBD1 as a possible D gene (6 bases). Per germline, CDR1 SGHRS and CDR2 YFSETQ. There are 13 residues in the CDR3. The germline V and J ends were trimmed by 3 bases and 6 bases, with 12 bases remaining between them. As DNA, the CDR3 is TGCGCCAGCAGCTCCCGGGGGGCACCTGAAGCTTTCTTT. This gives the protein CASSSRGAPEAFF.

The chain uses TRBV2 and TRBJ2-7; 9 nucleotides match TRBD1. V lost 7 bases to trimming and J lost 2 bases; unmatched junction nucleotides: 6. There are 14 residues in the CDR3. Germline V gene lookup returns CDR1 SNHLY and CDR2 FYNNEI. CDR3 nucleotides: TGTGCCAGCACGGGACAGGGTTCCCCCTACGAGCAGTACTTC. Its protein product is CASTGQGSPYEQYF.